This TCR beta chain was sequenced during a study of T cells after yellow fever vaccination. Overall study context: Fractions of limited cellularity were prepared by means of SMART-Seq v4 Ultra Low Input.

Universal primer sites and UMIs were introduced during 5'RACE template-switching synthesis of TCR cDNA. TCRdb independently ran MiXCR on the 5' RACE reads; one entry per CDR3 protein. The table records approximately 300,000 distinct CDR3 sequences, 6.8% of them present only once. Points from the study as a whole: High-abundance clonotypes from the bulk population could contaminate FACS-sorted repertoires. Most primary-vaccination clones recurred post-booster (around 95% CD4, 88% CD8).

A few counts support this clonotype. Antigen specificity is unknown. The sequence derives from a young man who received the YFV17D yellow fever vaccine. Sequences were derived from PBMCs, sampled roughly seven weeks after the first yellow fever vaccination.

CDR3 nucleotides: TGCGCCAGCAGCCCGGAGCCGCAGTTAGGGCCCCAGCATTTT. Its translation: CASSPEPQLGPQHF. The chain joins TRBV5-1 to TRBJ1-5, with D unresolved. With 4 bases removed from V and 9 bases from J, the gap between germline ends came to 17 bases. The CDR3 totals 14 residues. Per the germline V gene, CDR1 is SGHRS and CDR2 is YFSETQ. The variable domain in full, with the rest retrieved from reference TRBV5-1 and TRBJ1-5, is KAGVTQTPRYLIKTRGQQVTLSCSPISGHRSVSWYQQTPGQGLQFLFEYFSETQRNKGNFPGRFSGRQFSNSRSEMNVSTLELGDSALYLCASSPEPQLGPQHFGDGTRLSIL.